The 13 T cell receptor beta chains listed next were all sequenced from one sample in a study of blood T cells in healthy people across ages. Sample-barcoded 5' priming and a J-beta primer mix drove a second PCR of 7 to 11 cycles. TCRdb itself ran the 5' RACE reads through MiXCR, one entry per CDR3 protein. The sample holds about 730,000 distinct CDR3 sequences, approximately 39% seen once. Specimen: blood. The receptors here all came from a woman aged 55-75 years in good health.

Regarding this clonotype: Relative to the germline gene, one junction end is altered; a read error may explain this. This chain links TRBV6-2 or TRBV6-3 with TRBJ2-2, with D perhaps assigned TRBD1 or TRBD2 (5 bases each). The CDR3 has 15 amino acids. Germline V CDR1 and CDR2: MNHEY, SVGEGT. This chain's CDR3 is CAGSYRWGSTGELFF. CDR3 DNA sequence: TGTGCCGGCAGTTACCGATGGGGGTCCACCGGGGAGCTGTTTTTT.

The rearrangement joins TRBV9 to TRBJ2-3; 7 nucleotides align to TRBD2. The J segment lost 4 bases and the V segment lost 3 bases, leaving 14 bases of the junction unmatched. This CDR3 contains 17 residues. Germline V gene sequence: CDR1 SGDLS, CDR2 YYNGEE. This CDR3 is CASSAGMGRGNPDTQYF. DNA for the CDR3: TGTGCCAGCAGCGCTGGGATGGGGCGGGGGAATCCAGATACGCAGTATTTT.

A word on this clonotype: One end of the junction fails to match germline, which may point to a read error. The chain employs TRBV20-1 and TRBJ2-1; a possible D gene is TRBD2 (6 bases). In germline, CDR1 is DFQATT, CDR2 SNEGSKA (reference sequence). This CDR3 comprises 15 residues. CDR3 protein: CCATFPGLTYNEQFF. The CDR3 DNA reads as TGCTGTGCTACCTTTCCGGGACTGACCTACAATGAGCAGTTCTTC.

The J gene is TRBJ2-7, the V gene TRBV9; D possibly matches TRBD1 or TRBD2 (5 bases each). CDR3 length equals 15 residues. Germline-derived CDR1 and CDR2 are SGDLS and YYNGEE. V gave up 0 bases and J gave up 0 bases, with 10 bases separating them. DNA of the CDR3: TGTGCCAGCAGCGTAGAGTGGGGGTTCTCCTACGAGCAGTACTTC. Its protein is CASSVEWGFSYEQYF. Together with reference TRBV9 and TRBJ2-7, the CDR3 gives the full variable domain: DSGVTQTPKHLITATGQRVTLRCSPRSGDLSVYWYQQSLDQGLQFLIQYYNGEERAKGNILERFSAQQFPDLHSELNLSSLELGDSALYFCASSVEWGFSYEQYFGPGTRLTVT.

CDR3 loop: CASSLDVGELFF. The CDR3 nucleotides read TGTGCCAGCAGCTTGGATGTGGGGGAGCTGTTTTTT. This rearrangement joins TRBV11-3 to TRBJ2-2, with D hard to call. Germline CDR1 is SGHNT and CDR2 is YENEEA. Trimming pared 3 bases from V and 8 bases from J, leaving 7 bases between. The CDR3 covers 12 residues.

The gene calls are TRBV6-1 and TRBJ2-1; maybe TRBD2 (6 bases). The germline V gene has CDR1 MNHNS and CDR2 SASEGT. Trimming removed 7 bases at V and 4 bases at J, with 23 bases between. The CDR3 length is 17 residues. CDR3 loop: CASTPYKVTGEYNEQFF. The CDR3 DNA sequence: TGTGCCAGCACCCCCTATAAGGTGACGGGAGAGTACAATGAGCAGTTCTTC.

This clonotype has a handful of counts. The chain couples TRBV7-3 to TRBJ1-2; 9 bases line up with TRBD1. There are 14 residues in the CDR3. Germline values: CDR1 SGHTA, CDR2 FQGTGA. J lost 8 bases, V lost 5 bases, and 9 bases had no gene match. For the CDR3, the DNA is TGTGCCAGCAGCCCGGGACAGGGAGACGGCGGCTACACCTTC. This translates into CASSPGQGDGGYTF.

This clonotype has a handful of counts. The chain has TRBV5-1 and TRBJ2-3; no clear D. Trimming took off 3 bases at V and 0 bases at J, with 11 bases between the two ends. The CDR3 is 15 amino acids. Germline values: CDR1 SGHRS, CDR2 YFSETQ. CDR3: CASSWSYGSTDTQYF. The CDR3 bases are TGCGCCAGCAGCTGGAGCTACGGAAGCACAGATACGCAGTATTTT.

The chain employs TRBV20-1 and TRBJ2-2; D is possibly TRBD1 (5 bases). The CDR3 has 13 residues. Looked up from germline, CDR1 is DFQATT and CDR2 is SNEGSKA (reference sequence). V was shortened by 6 bases and J by 6 bases, with 14 bases between the two germline ends. This CDR3 reads CSARPRVAGELFF. CDR3 coding DNA: TGCAGTGCCAGACCCAGGGTGGCCGGGGAGCTGTTTTTT.

V usage is TRBV28 and J usage is TRBJ2-5; a possible D gene is TRBD1 (5 bases). CDR3 length: 14 residues. CDR1 and CDR2 (germline): MDHEN, SYDVKM. Trimming shortened V by 6 bases and J by 1 base, and 12 bases separated the two germline ends. Written as DNA, the CDR3 is TGTGCCAGCAGCACTGGCAGGGTCCAAGAGACCCAGTACTTC. This gives the protein CASSTGRVQETQYF.

The genes are TRBV24-1 and TRBJ2-5, with D maybe TRBD1 (6 bases). Germline CDR1 is KGHDR and CDR2 is SFDVKD. The CDR3 has 13 amino acids. Trimming stripped 10 bases from V and 3 bases from J, with 14 bases between. The CDR3, as DNA: TGTGCCACACGAGCCTCAGGGGAAGAGACCCAGTACTTC. Its protein product is CATRASGEETQYF.

This clonotype was seen only a few times. This sequence joins TRBV9 and TRBJ2-7, with 8 bases fitting TRBD2. Trimming at V came to 1 base and at J to 1 base, leaving 4 bases not matched to a gene. The CDR3 covers 15 residues. Germline assignment: CDR1 SGDLS and CDR2 YYNGEE. DNA of the CDR3: TGTGCCAGCAGCGTATTAGCGGGAAGATCCTACGAGCAGTACTTC. Amino acid sequence: CASSVLAGRSYEQYF.

V and J are TRBV7-8 and TRBJ2-5; no clear D. With 4 bases removed from V and 5 bases from J, the gap between germline ends came to 11 bases. Germline V gives CDR1 SGHVS, CDR2 FQNEAQ. The CDR3 totals 13 residues. The CDR3 loop is CASSSLVEETQYF. The CDR3 bases are TGTGCCAGCAGCTCTTTAGTAGAGGAGACCCAGTACTTC.